The TCR beta chain under discussion was sequenced for a study of control samples from healthy donors and cancer patients. The germline gives CDR1 SGHNT, CDR2 YYREEE (reference sequence). The CDR3 sequence is 12 residues long. V shed 0 bases and J shed 5 bases, with 5 bases lying between them. This table comes from immunoSEQ multiplex PCR, and its TCRdb copy is limited to in-frame clones, with some not included. The repertoire has about 90,000 clones, approximately 90% of them found once; the top ten carry around 3.8%. The rearrangement uses TRBV5-4 and TRBJ1-2; D gene ambiguous. The receptor's source is a woman younger than 35 in good health. The sample was blood. CDR3 sequence reads: CASSLDGYGYTF. The CDR3 DNA follows: TGTGCCAGCAGCTTGGACGGGTATGGCTACACCTTC.